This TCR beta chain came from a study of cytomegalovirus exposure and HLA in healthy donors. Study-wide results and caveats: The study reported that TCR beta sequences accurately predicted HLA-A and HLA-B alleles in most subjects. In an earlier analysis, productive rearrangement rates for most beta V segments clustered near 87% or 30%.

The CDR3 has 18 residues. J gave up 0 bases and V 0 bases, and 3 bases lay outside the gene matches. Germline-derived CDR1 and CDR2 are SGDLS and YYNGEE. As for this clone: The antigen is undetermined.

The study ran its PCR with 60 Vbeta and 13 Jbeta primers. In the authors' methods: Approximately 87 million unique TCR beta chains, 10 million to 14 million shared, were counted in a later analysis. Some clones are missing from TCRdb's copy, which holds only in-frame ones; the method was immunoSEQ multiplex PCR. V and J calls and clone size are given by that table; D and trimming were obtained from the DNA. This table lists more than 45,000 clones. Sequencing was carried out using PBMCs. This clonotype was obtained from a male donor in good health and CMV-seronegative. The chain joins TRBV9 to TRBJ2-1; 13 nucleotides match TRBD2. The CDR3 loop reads CASSVETSGGISYNEQFF. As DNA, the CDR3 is TGTGCCAGCAGCGTAGAGACTAGCGGGGGGATCTCCTACAATGAGCAGTTCTTC.